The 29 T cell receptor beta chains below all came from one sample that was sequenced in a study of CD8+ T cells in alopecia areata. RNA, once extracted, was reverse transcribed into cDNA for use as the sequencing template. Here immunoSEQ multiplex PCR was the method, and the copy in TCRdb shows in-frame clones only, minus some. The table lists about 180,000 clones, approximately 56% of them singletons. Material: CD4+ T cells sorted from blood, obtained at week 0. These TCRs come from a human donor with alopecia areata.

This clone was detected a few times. The CDR3 coding sequence is TGTGCCTGGACGCAGGGAGGCTATATTACTGAAGCTTTCTTT. This gives the protein CAWTQGGYITEAFF. This chain links TRBV30 with TRBJ1-1; maybe TRBD1 (5 bases). Germline loops: CDR1 GTSNPN, CDR2 SVGIG (reference sequence). The CDR3 contains 14 residues. Trimming stripped 4 bases from V and 5 bases from J, with 17 bases between.

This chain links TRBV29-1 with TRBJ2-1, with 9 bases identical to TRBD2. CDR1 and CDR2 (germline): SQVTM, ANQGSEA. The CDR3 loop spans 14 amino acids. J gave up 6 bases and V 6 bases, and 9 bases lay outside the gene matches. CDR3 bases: TGCAGCGTCCAACCGGGACTAGCATCCAATGAGCAGTTCTTC. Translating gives CSVQPGLASNEQFF.

The CDR3 DNA reads TGTGCCATCGGTGGGACAGGGCGATCACCCCTCCACTTT. Translation gives CAIGGTGRSPLHF. J is TRBJ1-6 and V is TRBV10-3; 9 nucleotides agree with TRBD1. The CDR3 is 13 amino acids. Germline-derived CDR1 and CDR2 are ENHRY and SYGVKD. The junction had 6 bases not matched to a gene; V was cut back by 8 bases and J by 10 bases.

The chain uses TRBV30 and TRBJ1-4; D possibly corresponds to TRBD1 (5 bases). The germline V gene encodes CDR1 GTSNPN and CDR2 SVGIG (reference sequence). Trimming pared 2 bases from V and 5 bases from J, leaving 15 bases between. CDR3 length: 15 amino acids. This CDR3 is CAWSHGDSLNEKLFF. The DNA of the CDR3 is TGTGCCTGGAGTCATGGTGACAGTTTAAATGAAAAACTGTTTTTT. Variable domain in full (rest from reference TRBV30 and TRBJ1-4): SQTIHQWPATLVQPVGSPLSLECTVEGTSNPNLYWYRQAAGRGLQLLFYSVGIGQISSEVPQNLSASRPQDRQFILSSKKLLLSDSGFYLCAWSHGDSLNEKLFFGSGTQLSVL.

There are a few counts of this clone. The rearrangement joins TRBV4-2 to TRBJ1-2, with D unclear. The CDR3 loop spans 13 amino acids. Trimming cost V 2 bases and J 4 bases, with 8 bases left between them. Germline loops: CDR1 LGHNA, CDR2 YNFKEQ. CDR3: CASSQRGSYGYTF. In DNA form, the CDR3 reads TGTGCCAGCAGCCAACGGGGTAGCTATGGCTACACCTTC.

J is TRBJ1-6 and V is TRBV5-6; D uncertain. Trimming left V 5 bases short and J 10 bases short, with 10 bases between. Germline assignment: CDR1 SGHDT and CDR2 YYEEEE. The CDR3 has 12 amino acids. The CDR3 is CASSITGSPLHF. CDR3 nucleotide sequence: TGTGCCAGCAGTATAACGGGGTCACCCCTCCACTTT.

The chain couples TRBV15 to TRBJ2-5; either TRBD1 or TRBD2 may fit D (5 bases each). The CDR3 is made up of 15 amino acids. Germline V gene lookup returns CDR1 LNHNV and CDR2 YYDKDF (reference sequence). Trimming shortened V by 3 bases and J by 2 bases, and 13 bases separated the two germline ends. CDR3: CATSRGPSGQETQYF. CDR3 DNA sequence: TGTGCCACCAGCAGGGGACCTTCGGGGCAAGAGACCCAGTACTTC.

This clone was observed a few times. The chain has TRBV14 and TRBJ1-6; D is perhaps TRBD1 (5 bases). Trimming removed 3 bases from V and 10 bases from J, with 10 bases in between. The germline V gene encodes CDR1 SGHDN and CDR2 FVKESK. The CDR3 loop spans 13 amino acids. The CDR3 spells CASSQKGNSPLHF. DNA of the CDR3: TGTGCCAGCAGCCAGAAGGGGAACTCACCCCTCCACTTT.

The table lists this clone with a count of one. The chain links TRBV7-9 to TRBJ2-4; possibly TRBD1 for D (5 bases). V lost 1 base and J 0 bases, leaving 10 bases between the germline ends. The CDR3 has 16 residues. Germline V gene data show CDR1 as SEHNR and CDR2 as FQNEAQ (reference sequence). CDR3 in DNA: TGTGCCAGCAGCTTAGAGGGGTCCCTAGCCAAAAACATTCAGTACTTC. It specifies CASSLEGSLAKNIQYF.

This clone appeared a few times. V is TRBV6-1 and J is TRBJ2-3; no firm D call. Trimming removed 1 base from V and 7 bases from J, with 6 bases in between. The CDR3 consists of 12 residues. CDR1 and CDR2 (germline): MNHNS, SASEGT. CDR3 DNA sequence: TGTGCCAGCAGTGAAGGTTGGAATACGCAGTATTTT. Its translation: CASSEGWNTQYF.

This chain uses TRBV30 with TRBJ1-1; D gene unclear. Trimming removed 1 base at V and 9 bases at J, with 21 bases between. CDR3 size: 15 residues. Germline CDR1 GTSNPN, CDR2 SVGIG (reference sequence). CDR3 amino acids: CAWSDSWREGRKAFF. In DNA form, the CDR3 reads TGTGCCTGGAGTGATTCGTGGAGGGAGGGTAGAAAAGCTTTCTTT.

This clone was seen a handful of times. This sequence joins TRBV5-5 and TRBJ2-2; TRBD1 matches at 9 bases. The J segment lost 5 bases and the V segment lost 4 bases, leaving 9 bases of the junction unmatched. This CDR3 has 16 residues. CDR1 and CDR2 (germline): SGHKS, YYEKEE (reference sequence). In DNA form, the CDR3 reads TGTGCCAGCAGCAAGGGACAGGGTGTGTCTACCGGGGAGCTGTTTTTT. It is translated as CASSKGQGVSTGELFF. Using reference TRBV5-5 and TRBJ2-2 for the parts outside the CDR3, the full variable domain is DAGVTQSPTHLIKTRGQQVTLRCSPISGHKSVSWYQQVLGQGPQFIFQYYEKEERGRGNFPDRFSARQFPNYSSELNVNALLLGDSALYLCASSKGQGVSTGELFFGEGSRLTVL.

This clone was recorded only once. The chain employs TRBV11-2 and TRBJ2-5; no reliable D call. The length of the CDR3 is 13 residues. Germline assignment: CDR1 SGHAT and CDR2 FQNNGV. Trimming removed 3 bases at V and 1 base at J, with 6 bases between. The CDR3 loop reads CASSFSVQETQYF. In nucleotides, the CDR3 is TGTGCCAGCAGCTTCAGCGTCCAAGAGACCCAGTACTTC.

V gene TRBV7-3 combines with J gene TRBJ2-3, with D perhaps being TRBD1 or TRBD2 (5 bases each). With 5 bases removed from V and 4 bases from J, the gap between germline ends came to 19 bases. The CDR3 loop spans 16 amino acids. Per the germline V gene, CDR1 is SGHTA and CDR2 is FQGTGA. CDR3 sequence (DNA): TGTGCCAGCAGCCCGGAGGATAAGGGGCTTGCAGATACGCAGTATTTT. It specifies CASSPEDKGLADTQYF.

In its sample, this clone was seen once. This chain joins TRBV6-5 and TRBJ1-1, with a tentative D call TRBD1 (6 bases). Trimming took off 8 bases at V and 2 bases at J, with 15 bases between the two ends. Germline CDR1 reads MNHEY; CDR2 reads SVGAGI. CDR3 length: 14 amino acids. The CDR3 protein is CASFPPGVNTEAFF. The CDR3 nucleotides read TGTGCCAGCTTCCCTCCAGGGGTAAACACTGAAGCTTTCTTT.

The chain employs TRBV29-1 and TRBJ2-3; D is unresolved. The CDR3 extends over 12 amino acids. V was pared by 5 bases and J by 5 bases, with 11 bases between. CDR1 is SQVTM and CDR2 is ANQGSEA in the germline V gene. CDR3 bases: TGCAGCGTTTCCTCGACGGGAGATACGCAGTATTTT. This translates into CSVSSTGDTQYF.

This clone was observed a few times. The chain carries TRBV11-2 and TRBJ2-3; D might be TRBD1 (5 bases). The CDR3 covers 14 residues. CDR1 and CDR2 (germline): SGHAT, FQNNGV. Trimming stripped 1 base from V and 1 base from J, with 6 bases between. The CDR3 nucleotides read TGTGCCAGCAGCTTAGTAGGGGGCACAGATACGCAGTATTTT. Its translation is CASSLVGGTDTQYF.

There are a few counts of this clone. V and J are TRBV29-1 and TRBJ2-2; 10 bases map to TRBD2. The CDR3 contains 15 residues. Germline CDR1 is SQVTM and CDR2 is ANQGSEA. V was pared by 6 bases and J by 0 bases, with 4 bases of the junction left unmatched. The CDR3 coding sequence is TGCAGCGTGGGGACTAGCGAGACGAACACCGGGGAGCTGTTTTTT. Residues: CSVGTSETNTGELFF.

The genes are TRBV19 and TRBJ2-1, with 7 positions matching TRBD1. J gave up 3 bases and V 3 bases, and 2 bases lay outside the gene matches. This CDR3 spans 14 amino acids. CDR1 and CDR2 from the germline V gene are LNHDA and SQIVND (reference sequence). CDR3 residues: CASSIPGGYNEQFF. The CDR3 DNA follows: TGTGCCAGTAGTATCCCAGGGGGCTACAATGAGCAGTTCTTC.

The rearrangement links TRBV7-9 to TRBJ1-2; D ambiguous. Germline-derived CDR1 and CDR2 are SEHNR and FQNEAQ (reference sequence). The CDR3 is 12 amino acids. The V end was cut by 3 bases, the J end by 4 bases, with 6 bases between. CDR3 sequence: CASSLSGYGYTF. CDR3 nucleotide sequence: TGTGCCAGCAGCTTGTCTGGCTATGGCTACACCTTC.

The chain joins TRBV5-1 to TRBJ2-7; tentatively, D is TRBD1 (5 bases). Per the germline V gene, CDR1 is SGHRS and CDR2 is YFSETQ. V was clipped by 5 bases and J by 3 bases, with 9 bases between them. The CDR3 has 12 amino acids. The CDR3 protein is CASSGAFYEQYF. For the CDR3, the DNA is TGCGCCAGCAGTGGGGCGTTCTACGAGCAGTACTTC.

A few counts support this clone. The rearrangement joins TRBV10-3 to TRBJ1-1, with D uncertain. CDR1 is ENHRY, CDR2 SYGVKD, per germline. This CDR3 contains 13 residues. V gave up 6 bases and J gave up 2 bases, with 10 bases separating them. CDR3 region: CAISPPGNTEAFF. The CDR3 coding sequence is TGTGCCATCAGCCCGCCAGGAAACACTGAAGCTTTCTTT.

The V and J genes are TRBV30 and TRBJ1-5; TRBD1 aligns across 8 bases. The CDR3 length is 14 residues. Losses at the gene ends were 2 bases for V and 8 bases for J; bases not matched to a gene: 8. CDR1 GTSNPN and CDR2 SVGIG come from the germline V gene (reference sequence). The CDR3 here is CAWSWAGGLEPQHF. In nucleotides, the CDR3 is TGTGCCTGGAGTTGGGCAGGGGGCTTGGAGCCCCAGCATTTT.

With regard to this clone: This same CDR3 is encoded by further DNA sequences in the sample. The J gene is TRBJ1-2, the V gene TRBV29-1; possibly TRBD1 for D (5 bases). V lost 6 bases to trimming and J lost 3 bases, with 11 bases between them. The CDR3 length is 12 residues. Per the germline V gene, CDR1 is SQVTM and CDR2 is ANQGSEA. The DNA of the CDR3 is TGCAGCGTGGAGCGGGGGGACTATGGCTACACCTTC. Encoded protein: CSVERGDYGYTF.

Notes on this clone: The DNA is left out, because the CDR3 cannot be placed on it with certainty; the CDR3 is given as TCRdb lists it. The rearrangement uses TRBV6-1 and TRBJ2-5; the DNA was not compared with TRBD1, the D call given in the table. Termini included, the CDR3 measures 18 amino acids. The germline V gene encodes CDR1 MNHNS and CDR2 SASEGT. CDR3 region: CASSEVGLFGQGATEEYF.

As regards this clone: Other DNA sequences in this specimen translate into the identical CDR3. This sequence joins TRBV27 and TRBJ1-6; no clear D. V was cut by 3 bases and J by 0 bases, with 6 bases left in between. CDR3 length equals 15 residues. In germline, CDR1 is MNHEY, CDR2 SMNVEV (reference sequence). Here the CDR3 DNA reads TGTGCCAGCAGTTTCCGCGGCTCCTATAATTCACCCCTCCACTTT. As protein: CASSFRGSYNSPLHF.

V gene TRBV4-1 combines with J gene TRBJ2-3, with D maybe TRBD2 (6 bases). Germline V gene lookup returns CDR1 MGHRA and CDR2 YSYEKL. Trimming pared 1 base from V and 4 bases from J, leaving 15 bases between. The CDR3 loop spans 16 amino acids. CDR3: CASSQGRTIPADTQYF. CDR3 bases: TGCGCCAGCAGCCAAGGCCGGACTATACCAGCAGATACGCAGTATTTT.

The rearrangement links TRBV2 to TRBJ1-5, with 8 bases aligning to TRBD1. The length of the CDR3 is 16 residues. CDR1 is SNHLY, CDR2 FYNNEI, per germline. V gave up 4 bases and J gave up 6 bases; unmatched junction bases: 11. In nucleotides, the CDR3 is TGTGCCAGCAGTGGTTTCTCGGACAGGGCCGGTCAGCCCCAGCATTTT. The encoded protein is CASSGFSDRAGQPQHF.

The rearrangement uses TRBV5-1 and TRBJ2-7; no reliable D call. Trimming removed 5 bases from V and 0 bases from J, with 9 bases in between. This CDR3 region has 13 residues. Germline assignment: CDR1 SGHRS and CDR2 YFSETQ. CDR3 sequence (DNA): TGCGCCAGCAGGTTCCCGAGCTCCTACGAGCAGTACTTC. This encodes CASRFPSSYEQYF.